This T cell receptor (beta chain) was obtained from a study of OX40 agonist ivuxolimab in advanced cancers. Per germline, CDR1 MNHEY and CDR2 SVGAGI. V was cut by 1 base and J by 8 bases, with 9 bases left in between. This CDR3 has 13 residues. Profiled with immunoSEQ multiplex PCR; TCRdb holds only in-frame clones, not every one. The table has nearly 70,000 clones, 85% seen once; the top ten hold about 5.9%. V gene TRBV6-5 combines with J gene TRBJ2-1, with D possibly matching TRBD2 (5 bases). The sequence came from an adult with an advanced solid tumor such as melanoma, head and neck, liver or kidney cancer. Sequencing used CD4+ or CD8+ T cells sorted from blood, obtained in a trial of the OX40 agonist ivuxolimab. The CDR3 protein is CASSYFARDEQFF. The CDR3 DNA reads as TGTGCCAGCAGTTACTTTGCGAGGGATGAGCAGTTCTTC.